This T cell receptor beta chain is from a study of blood T cell repertoires in COVID-19. Across the whole study: Sites in the United States, Italy and Spain provided acute and convalescent COVID-19 samples. T cells, B-cell-depleted T cells, or PBMCs provided the cDNA or gDNA that served as material.

Germline CDR1 is MGHRA and CDR2 is YSYEKL. CDR3 size: 15 residues. V was shortened by 4 bases and J by 3 bases, with 13 bases between the two germline ends. Authors' processing steps: Nucleated cell counts were estimated from reference gene primer amplification. Assay: immunoSEQ multiplex PCR; the TCRdb copy retains only in-frame clones and omits some. V, J and clone size reflect that table, while D and trimming were determined from the DNA. The table lists 240,000 or so clones, 75% to 90% of them singletons. This chain connects TRBV4-1 to TRBJ1-5, with a possible D match to TRBD1 (6 bases). Sequencing was performed on peripheral blood. The TCR was taken from a young woman who had recovered from COVID-19. The CDR3 reads CASSLRGADNQPQHF. The CDR3 DNA sequence: TGCGCCAGCAGCCTCAGGGGAGCGGACAATCAGCCCCAGCATTTT.